The 13 T cell receptor beta chains given below trace back to one sample, sequenced in a study of identifying expanded T cells in peripheral blood. The method was immunoSEQ multiplex PCR; TCRdb's version includes in-frame clones alone and lacks a portion of them. The sample comprises approximately 63,000 clones, about 89% of which are singletons, and roughly 4.8% rests with the top ten. Sequencing input: blood. Receptors originate from a person aged 18 to 75 in good health.

This clone was recorded once. The chain couples TRBV5-4 to TRBJ2-3, with 7 bases fitting TRBD1. The CDR3 totals 13 residues. Germline assignment: CDR1 SGHNT and CDR2 YYREEE (reference sequence). V shed 1 base and J 5 bases; nucleotides not matched to a gene: 1. CDR3 nucleotides: TGTGCCAGCAGCTTGCAGGGGGAAGATACGCAGTATTTT. It codes for CASSLQGEDTQYF.

The rearrangement links TRBV6-4 to TRBJ2-2; a possible D gene is TRBD1 (5 bases). This CDR3 is 13 amino acids long. The V gene's germline CDR1 is MRHNA and CDR2 SNTAGT. V gave up 0 bases and J gave up 6 bases, with 5 bases separating them. The CDR3 nucleotides are TGTGCCAGCAGTGACTCACAGGCCGGGGAGCTGTTTTTT. Translation gives CASSDSQAGELFF.

The V call is TRBV10-1, the J call TRBJ2-7; tentatively, D is TRBD1 or TRBD2 (5 bases each). The germline gives CDR1 WNHNN, CDR2 SYGVQD (reference sequence). V lost 3 bases and J lost 1, with 10 bases in between. This CDR3 region has 14 residues. For the CDR3, the DNA is TGCGCCAGCAGTGATGGGGACGGTTCCTACGAGCAGTACTTC. It translates to CASSDGDGSYEQYF.

The chain couples TRBV30 to TRBJ1-5; 11 positions match TRBD1. The CDR3 length is 14 residues. Germline assignment: CDR1 GTSNPN and CDR2 SVGIG (reference sequence). V trimming: 5 bases; J trimming: 2 bases; junction bases outside the gene matches: 2. The CDR3 protein is CAWGQGAGNQPQHF. The CDR3, as DNA: TGTGCCTGGGGACAGGGGGCTGGCAATCAGCCCCAGCATTTT.

In this sample, this clone turned up once. The gene calls are TRBV7-2 and TRBJ1-2, with 8 positions matching TRBD1. The V gene's germline CDR1 is SGHTA and CDR2 FQGNSA. The CDR3 sequence is 14 residues long. The trim removed 2 bases at V and 3 bases at J, leaving 2 bases unmatched. This chain's CDR3 is CASSLQGADYGYTF. In nucleotides, the CDR3 is TGTGCCAGCAGCTTACAGGGGGCCGACTATGGCTACACCTTC.

The gene calls are TRBV28 and TRBJ2-3; perhaps TRBD1 as D (6 bases). The CDR3 totals 14 residues. Deletions cut 7 bases from V and 4 bases from J, with 15 bases between. The germline CDR1 and CDR2 sequences are MDHEN and SYDVKM. The CDR3 is CASTPSGGADTQYF. CDR3 nucleotides: TGTGCCAGCACACCTAGTGGGGGCGCAGATACGCAGTATTTT. Complete variable domain (other parts from reference TRBV28 and TRBJ2-3): DVKVTQSSRYLVKRTGEKVFLECVQDMDHENMFWYRQDPGLGLRLIYFSYDVKMKEKGDIPEGYSVSREKKERFSLILESASTNQTSMYLCASTPSGGADTQYFGPGTRLTVL.

There are a few counts of this clone. The chain joins TRBV27 to TRBJ2-1, with 14 bases lining up with TRBD2. Germline CDR1 reads MNHEY; CDR2 reads SMNVEV (reference sequence). CDR3 length: 17 amino acids. V gave up 5 bases and J gave up 2 bases; unmatched junction bases: 5. The DNA for the CDR3 is TGTGCCAGCAGTCCGGGACTAGCGGGAGTAGCCTACAATGAGCAGTTCTTC. Encoded protein: CASSPGLAGVAYNEQFF.

This chain links TRBV28 with TRBJ2-3; D possibly corresponds to TRBD1 (6 bases). V lost 6 bases and J 1 base, leaving 11 bases between the germline ends. Looked up from germline, CDR1 is MDHEN and CDR2 is SYDVKM. The CDR3 is 14 amino acids. As DNA, the CDR3 is TGTGCCAGCAGAGGGGGATTCGGCACAGATACGCAGTATTTT. It is translated as CASRGGFGTDTQYF.

The chain joins TRBV7-6 to TRBJ1-1; 7 bases align to TRBD1. The CDR3 sequence is 15 residues long. V lost 5 bases to trimming and J lost 5 bases; unmatched junction nucleotides: 11. Germline lookup yields CDR1 SGHVS and CDR2 FNYEAQ. CDR3 region: CASSARQGTETEAFF. The CDR3 region has the DNA TGTGCCAGCAGCGCCAGACAGGGAACGGAGACTGAAGCTTTCTTT. Variable domain in full (rest from reference TRBV7-6 and TRBJ1-1): GAGVSQSPRYKVTKRGQDVALRCDPISGHVSLYWYRQALGQGPEFLTYFNYEAQQDKSGLPNDRFSAERPEGSISTLTIQRTEQRDSAMYRCASSARQGTETEAFFGQGTRLTVV.

This chain links TRBV19 with TRBJ2-5, with 9 bases matching TRBD1. Germline CDR1 and CDR2: LNHDA and SQIVND (reference sequence). The CDR3 spans 15 residues. The V and J ends lost 6 bases and 2 bases, in that order; junction bases with no gene match: 7. CDR3 residues: CASRRTGELQETQYF. The CDR3 DNA follows: TGTGCCAGTAGGAGGACAGGGGAGTTACAAGAGACCCAGTACTTC.

This clone was recorded a few times. The CDR3 spells CASSLEGPLWGYTF. The CDR3 DNA reads as TGTGCCAGCAGCTTGGAAGGCCCCCTTTGGGGCTACACCTTC. The V gene is TRBV5-4, the J gene TRBJ1-2; D uncertain. Trimming shortened V by 0 bases and J by 8 bases, and 14 bases separated the two germline ends. Germline V gene lookup returns CDR1 SGHNT and CDR2 YYREEE (reference sequence). The CDR3 length is 14 residues.

The chain carries TRBV7-3 and TRBJ1-1; D possibly corresponds to TRBD1 (6 bases). V was pared by 4 bases and J by 0 bases, with 9 bases between. The germline V gene has CDR1 SGHTA and CDR2 FQGTGA. The CDR3 has 14 residues. The CDR3 nucleotides are TGTGCCAGCAGCTCGGGACAAATGAACACTGAAGCTTTCTTT. This gives the protein CASSSGQMNTEAFF.

This rearrangement joins TRBV7-7 to TRBJ2-7, with a possible D match to TRBD2 (5 bases). Germline assignment: CDR1 SSHAT and CDR2 FNYEAQ (reference sequence). This CDR3 comprises 15 residues. Trimming took 5 bases from V and 5 from J, leaving 19 bases between them. The DNA of the CDR3 is TGTGCCAGCAGCCCCCGCGCGAGAGGGTACGACGAGCAGTACTTC. It translates to CASSPRARGYDEQYF.